The sample holds many counts of the clone carrying this T cell receptor beta chain. The CDR3 loop spans 15 amino acids. Germline-derived CDR1 and CDR2 are SGHDT and YYEEEE. V was pared by 4 bases and J by 4 bases, with 4 bases of the junction left unmatched. A library of TCRbeta sequences, prepared with unique molecular identifiers, was generated. TCRdb used MiXCR to reprocess the PCR reads, holding one entry per CDR3 protein. The sample lists about 640,000 distinct CDR3 sequences, roughly 15% occurring once. This specimen belongs to a study of T-cell reconstitution after alpha-beta-depleted transplantation in children.

V gene TRBV5-6 combines with J gene TRBJ1-5; 11 bases match TRBD1. This TCR was recovered from a human donor who donated a stem cell graft to a child with acute myeloid leukemia. The sample was PBMCs from the stem cell graft donor, taken from the stem cell graft. The CDR3 sequence: CASSPGQGANQPQHF. CDR3 in DNA: TGTGCCAGCAGCCCCGGACAGGGGGCGAATCAGCCCCAGCATTTT.